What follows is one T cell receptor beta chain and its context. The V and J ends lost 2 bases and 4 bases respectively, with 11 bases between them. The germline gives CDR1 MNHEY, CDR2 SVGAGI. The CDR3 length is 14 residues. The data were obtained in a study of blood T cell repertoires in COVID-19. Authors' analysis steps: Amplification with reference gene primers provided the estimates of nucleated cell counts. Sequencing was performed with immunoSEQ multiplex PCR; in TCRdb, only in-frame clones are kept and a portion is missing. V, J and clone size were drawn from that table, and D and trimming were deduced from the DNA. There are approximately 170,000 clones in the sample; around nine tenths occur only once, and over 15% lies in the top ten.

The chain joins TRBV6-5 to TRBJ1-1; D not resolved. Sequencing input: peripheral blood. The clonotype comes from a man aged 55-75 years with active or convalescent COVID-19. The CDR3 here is CASSYGSLGTEAFF. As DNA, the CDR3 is TGTGCCAGCAGTTACGGGAGCTTGGGCACTGAAGCTTTCTTT.